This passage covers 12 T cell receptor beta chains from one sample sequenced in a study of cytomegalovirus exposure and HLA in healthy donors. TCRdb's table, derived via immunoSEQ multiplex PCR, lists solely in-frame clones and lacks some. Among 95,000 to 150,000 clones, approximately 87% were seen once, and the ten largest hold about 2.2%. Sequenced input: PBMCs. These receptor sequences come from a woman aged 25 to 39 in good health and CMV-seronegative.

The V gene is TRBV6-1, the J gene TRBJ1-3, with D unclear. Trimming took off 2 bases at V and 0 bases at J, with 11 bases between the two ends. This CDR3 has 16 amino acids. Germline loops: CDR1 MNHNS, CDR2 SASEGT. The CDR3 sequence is CASSEYRRISGNTIYF. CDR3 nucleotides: TGTGCCAGCAGTGAATATAGGCGGATCTCTGGAAACACCATATATTTT.

The CDR3 DNA reads as TGTGCTAGTGGTTTGGGGACAGGGGGCTTTGTGCAGTACTTC. Translated, it gives CASGLGTGGFVQYF. The V gene is TRBV12-5, the J gene TRBJ2-7, with 11 nucleotides matching TRBD1. This CDR3 is built from 14 residues. Germline CDR1 is LGHNT and CDR2 is FRNRAP. Unmatched junction bases numbered 5, after V lost 1 base and J lost 9 bases.

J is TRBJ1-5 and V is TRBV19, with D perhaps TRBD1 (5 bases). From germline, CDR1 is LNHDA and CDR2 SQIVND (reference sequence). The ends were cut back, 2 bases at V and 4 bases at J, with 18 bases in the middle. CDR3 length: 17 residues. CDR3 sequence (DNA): TGTGCCAGTAGTATAATTCCAGGGACTGTGGGGAATCAGCCCCAGCATTTT. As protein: CASSIIPGTVGNQPQHF.

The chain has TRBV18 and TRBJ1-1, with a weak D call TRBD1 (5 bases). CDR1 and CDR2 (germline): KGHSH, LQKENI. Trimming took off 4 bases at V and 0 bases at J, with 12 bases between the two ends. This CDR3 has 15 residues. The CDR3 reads CASSLGHHVNTEAFF. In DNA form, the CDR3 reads TGTGCCAGCTCACTTGGACACCATGTGAACACTGAAGCTTTCTTT.

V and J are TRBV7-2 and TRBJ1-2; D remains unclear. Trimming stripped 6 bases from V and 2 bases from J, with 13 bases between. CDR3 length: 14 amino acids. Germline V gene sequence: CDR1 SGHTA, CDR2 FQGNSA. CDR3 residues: CASSLNGLNYGYTF. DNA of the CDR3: TGTGCCAGCAGTTTGAATGGCTTGAACTATGGCTACACCTTC.

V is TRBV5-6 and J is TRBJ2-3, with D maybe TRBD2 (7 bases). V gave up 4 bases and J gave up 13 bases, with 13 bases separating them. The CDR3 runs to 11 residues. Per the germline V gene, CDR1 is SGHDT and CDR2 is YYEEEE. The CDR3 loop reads CASSHRGAEYF. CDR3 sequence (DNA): TGTGCCAGCAGCCACCGGGGGGCGGAGTATTTT.

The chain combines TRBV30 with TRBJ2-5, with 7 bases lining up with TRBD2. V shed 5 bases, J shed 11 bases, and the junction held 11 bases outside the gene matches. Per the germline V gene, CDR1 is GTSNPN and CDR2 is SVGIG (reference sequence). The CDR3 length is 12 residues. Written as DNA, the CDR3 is TGTGCCTGGGGGGGGGATTTAGGAGGTCAGTACTTC. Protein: CAWGGDLGGQYF.

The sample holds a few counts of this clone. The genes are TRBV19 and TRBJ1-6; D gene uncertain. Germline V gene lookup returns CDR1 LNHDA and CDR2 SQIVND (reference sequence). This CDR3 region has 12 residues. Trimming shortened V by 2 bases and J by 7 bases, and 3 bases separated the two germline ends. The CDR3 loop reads CASSISNSPLHF. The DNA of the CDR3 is TGTGCCAGTAGTATAAGCAATTCACCCCTCCACTTT.

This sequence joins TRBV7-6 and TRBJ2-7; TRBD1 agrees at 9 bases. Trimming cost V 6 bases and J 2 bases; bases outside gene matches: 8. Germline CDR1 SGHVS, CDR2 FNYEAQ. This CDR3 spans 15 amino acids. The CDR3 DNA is TGTGCCAGCAGTCCCGGGACAGGGACCCCCTACGAGCAGTACTTC. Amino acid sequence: CASSPGTGTPYEQYF.

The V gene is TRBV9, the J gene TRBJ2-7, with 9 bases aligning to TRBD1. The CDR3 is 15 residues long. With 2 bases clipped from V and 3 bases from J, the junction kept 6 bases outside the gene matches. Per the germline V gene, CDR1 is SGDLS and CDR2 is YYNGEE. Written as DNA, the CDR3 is TGTGCCAGCAGCGTCGACGGGACAGGGAACTACGAGCAGTACTTC. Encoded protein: CASSVDGTGNYEQYF.

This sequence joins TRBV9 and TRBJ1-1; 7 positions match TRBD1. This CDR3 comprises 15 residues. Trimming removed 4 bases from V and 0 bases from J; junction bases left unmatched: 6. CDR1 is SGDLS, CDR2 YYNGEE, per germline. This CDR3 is CASSPKTGLNTEAFF. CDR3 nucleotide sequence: TGTGCCAGCAGCCCTAAGACAGGGTTGAACACTGAAGCTTTCTTT.

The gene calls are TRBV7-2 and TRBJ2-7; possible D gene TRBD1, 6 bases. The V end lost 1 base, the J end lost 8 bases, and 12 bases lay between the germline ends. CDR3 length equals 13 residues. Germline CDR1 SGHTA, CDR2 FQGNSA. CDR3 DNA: TGTGCCAGCAGCTTAGGGGTAGGGGACAAGCAGTACTTC. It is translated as CASSLGVGDKQYF.